Listed below are T cell receptor beta chains from one sample, sequenced in a study of STAT3 mutations in large granular lymphocyte leukemia. TCRdb's copy holds only in-frame clones and misses some; the assay was immunoSEQ multiplex PCR. The sample records 15,000 or so clones, more than 65% being singletons. The sequencing input was peripheral blood mononuclear cells. The source is a man aged 55 to 69 with T-cell large granular lymphocyte leukemia. Some clones in this sample may be carry-over from other donors' samples. Both conserved end residues are part of each CDR3. Fields, in order: D gene, J gene, clone size, V gene, CDR3 DNA, CDR3 protein. D genes are given only for firm matches. Not all rows give a size; the values are once, few, many and, for expanded clones, a class.

>-|TRBJ2-7|few|TRBV11-2
TGTGCCAGCAGCTTAGATTTGCTAGCCTACGAGCAGTACTTC
CASSLDLLAYEQYF
>-|TRBJ2-7|few|TRBV7-7
TGTGCTAGCAGCTCGGGACTTTTCTACGAGCAGTACTTC
CASSSGLFYEQYF
>-|TRBJ2-7|once|TRBV4-2
TGTGCCAGCAGCCAGGGATGGGGGCAATACGAGCAGTACTTC
CASSQGWGQYEQYF
>-|TRBJ1-1|few|TRBV7-3
TGTGCCAGCAGCTTAAGGGCCCAGGGTGAAGCTTTCTTT
CASSLRAQGEAFF
>-|TRBJ2-7|-|TRBV5-5
TGTGCCAGCAGCCCCGGGCCGTCTGGGGAGCAGTACTTC
CASSPGPSGEQYF
>-|TRBJ2-3|-|TRBV4-2
TGTGCCAGCAGCCAAGCGGAGGGTTGGGGCACAGATACGCAGTATTTT
CASSQAEGWGTDTQYF
>-|TRBJ2-7|-|TRBV27
TGTGCCAGCAGTACCAGGGTCTCCTACGAGCAGTACTTC
CASSTRVSYEQYF
>-|TRBJ2-2|-|TRBV9
TGTGCCAGCGGGAGCTCCACCGGGGAGCTGTTTTTT
CASGSSTGELFF
>-|TRBJ2-7|once|TRBV23-1
TGCGCCAGCAGTCCCCGTGGACTTCCATACGAGCAGTACTTC
CASSPRGLPYEQYF
>TRBD1|TRBJ1-1|once|TRBV7-8
TGTGCCAGCAGCTTGGGACAGACTGGTCTTGGTGAAGCTTTCTTT
CASSLGQTGLGEAFF